The sequence of this TCR beta chain was determined in a study of shared clonotypes between healthy human individuals. Selected positively for CCR7 and CD45RO-negative, naive CD8 cells excluded terminally differentiated effector memory CD45RA+ cells. V shed 1 base, J shed 0 bases, and the junction held 7 bases outside the gene matches. CDR3 length equals 17 residues. In germline, CDR1 is SEHNR, CDR2 FQNEAQ (reference sequence). Here immunoSEQ multiplex PCR was the method, and the copy in TCRdb shows in-frame clones only, minus some. The table shows about 2.1 million clones, with around 93% occurring only once.

The clonotype comes from a man between 18 and 29 years old in good health. Some clones in this sample may be carry-over from other donors' samples. The chain recombines TRBV7-9 with TRBJ2-5, with 8 bases matching TRBD2. The sample was naive CD8+ T cells from PBMCs. The CDR3 region is CASSLGVSGKYQETQYF. The CDR3 DNA follows: TGTGCCAGCAGCTTAGGGGTTAGCGGGAAGTACCAAGAGACCCAGTACTTC.